These 7 T cell receptor beta chains came from one sample sequenced in a study of T cell responses to AZD1222 COVID-19 vaccine. This table comes from immunoSEQ multiplex PCR, and its TCRdb copy is limited to in-frame clones, with some not included. The top ten hold approximately 17% of the sample, which has about 97,000 clones, roughly 87% seen once. The sample was peripheral blood, taken on day 0 of AZD1222 vaccination. These receptors came from an adult in good health.

CDR3 loop: CASSIGGGTNTEAFF. In DNA, the CDR3 is TGTGCCAGTAGTATAGGGGGGGGCACGAACACTGAAGCTTTCTTT. The V and J genes are TRBV19 and TRBJ1-1, with D possibly matching TRBD1 (6 bases). CDR3 length: 15 residues. V lost 1 base and J 1 base, leaving 10 bases between the germline ends. CDR1 is LNHDA, CDR2 SQIVND, per germline (reference sequence).

The chain links TRBV6-5 to TRBJ2-2; D is possibly TRBD1 or TRBD2 (5 bases each). The CDR3 length is 15 residues. V dropped 7 bases and J dropped 3 bases, with 15 bases sitting between them. Germline assignment: CDR1 MNHEY and CDR2 SVGAGI. CDR3: CASKLGPSYTGELFF. Written as DNA, the CDR3 is TGTGCCAGCAAGTTGGGACCATCATACACCGGGGAGCTGTTTTTT.

This chain connects TRBV5-4 to TRBJ2-1; weak D call: TRBD2 (5 bases). Trimming pared 1 base from V and 0 bases from J, leaving 8 bases between. The CDR3 consists of 15 residues. Germline V CDR1 and CDR2: SGHNT, YYREEE (reference sequence). The CDR3 loop reads CASSLTGSSYNEQFF. The DNA of the CDR3 is TGTGCCAGCAGCTTGACGGGGAGCTCCTACAATGAGCAGTTCTTC.

This rearrangement joins TRBV12-3 or TRBV12-4 to TRBJ1-2, with 8 bases fitting TRBD1. The length of the CDR3 is 13 residues. Trimming took 3 bases from V and 10 from J; bases not matched to a gene: 7. The CDR3 DNA reads TGTGCCAGCAGTTTCCTGGGACAGGAGCTCTACACCTTC. Residues: CASSFLGQELYTF.

This clone was observed a few times. V usage is TRBV7-6 and J usage is TRBJ2-7; TRBD1 matches 10 bases. Germline CDR1 is SGHVS and CDR2 is FNYEAQ. V was pared by 5 bases and J by 3 bases, with 4 bases of the junction left unmatched. The CDR3 is 14 amino acids. The CDR3 DNA reads as TGTGCCAGCAGCAACGGACAGGGGGTCTACGAGCAGTACTTC. It yields the protein CASSNGQGVYEQYF. Full variable domain (missing parts from reference TRBV7-6 and TRBJ2-7): GAGVSQSPRYKVTKRGQDVALRCDPISGHVSLYWYRQALGQGPEFLTYFNYEAQQDKSGLPNDRFSAERPEGSISTLTIQRTEQRDSAMYRCASSNGQGVYEQYFGPGTRLTVT.

This clone was counted once. The chain employs TRBV10-3 and TRBJ2-5, with a possible D match to TRBD1 (7 bases). Germline V gene lookup returns CDR1 ENHRY and CDR2 SYGVKD. Trimming removed 6 bases at V and 3 bases at J, with 14 bases between. The length of the CDR3 is 14 residues. The DNA of the CDR3 is TGTGCCATCAGCCCAGGGGGGCAAAAAGAGACCCAGTACTTC. This codes for CAISPGGQKETQYF.

The rearrangement uses TRBV18 and TRBJ2-5; 7 nucleotides line up with TRBD1. The trim removed 1 base at V and 2 bases at J, leaving 4 bases unmatched. Germline V gives CDR1 KGHSH, CDR2 LQKENI. The CDR3 sequence is 15 residues long. The CDR3 is CASSPLTGAQETQYF. The DNA for the CDR3 is TGTGCCAGCTCACCACTCACAGGGGCGCAAGAGACCCAGTACTTC.